This passage covers 31 T cell receptor beta chains from one sample sequenced in a study of T-cell memory formation after mild COVID-19. TCRdb reprocessed the 5' RACE reads with MiXCR, giving one entry per CDR3 protein. The sample holds 550,000 to 600,000 distinct CDR3 sequences; roughly 20% are singletons and the top ten take about 8.2%. Sequenced sample: PBMCs or a T cell subset sorted from them (not recorded which). The receptor source for this set is an adult woman who had mild COVID-19 (a few samples of this study predate the infection). Cell type and time point are not known.

This sequence joins TRBV2 and TRBJ2-2; 15 positions match TRBD2. The CDR3 has 18 amino acids. Germline CDR1 SNHLY, CDR2 FYNNEI. Trimming took 6 bases from V and 3 from J; bases not matched to a gene: 8. The CDR3 loop reads CASRYGLAGGPDTGELFF. The CDR3 DNA is TGTGCCAGCAGATACGGACTAGCGGGGGGGCCCGACACCGGGGAGCTGTTTTTT.

This rearrangement joins TRBV14 to TRBJ2-5; 10 bases are shared with TRBD2. The germline V gene has CDR1 SGHDN and CDR2 FVKESK. The CDR3 runs 17 residues. Trimming took 2 bases from V and 0 from J; bases not matched to a gene: 6. The CDR3 loop is CASSQWTSGVNQETQYF. CDR3 nucleotides: TGTGCCAGCAGCCAATGGACTAGCGGAGTTAACCAAGAGACCCAGTACTTC.

CDR3 DNA: TGTGCCAGCAGTGGGGAGGTGGGAGTCTTCTTT. Translating it yields CASSGEVGVFF. The chain recombines TRBV2 with TRBJ1-1; no clear D gene. This CDR3 comprises 11 residues. Germline values: CDR1 SNHLY, CDR2 FYNNEI. The germline V and J ends were trimmed by 4 bases and 14 bases, with 14 bases remaining between them.

The chain carries TRBV9 and TRBJ2-7, with D hard to call. This CDR3 contains 15 residues. The germline V gene encodes CDR1 SGDLS and CDR2 YYNGEE. The ends were cut back, 0 bases at V and 0 bases at J, with 10 bases in the middle. The chain's CDR3 is CASSVGAGASYEQYF. CDR3 nucleotide sequence: TGTGCCAGCAGCGTAGGGGCAGGAGCCTCCTACGAGCAGTACTTC.

The chain is built from TRBV6-5 and TRBJ1-2; tentatively, D is TRBD1 (5 bases). CDR1 MNHEY and CDR2 SVGAGI come from the germline V gene. CDR3 size: 13 residues. The germline V and J ends were trimmed by 7 bases and 7 bases, with 16 bases remaining between them. The CDR3 DNA sequence: TGTGCCAGCACGGCAGCCCGGGACTTTGGCTACACCTTC. It translates to CASTAARDFGYTF.

This clonotype has just a few counts. This chain joins TRBV7-2 and TRBJ2-2; D is unclear. The V end was cut by 4 bases, the J end by 4 bases, with 13 bases between. The germline gives CDR1 SGHTA, CDR2 FQGNSA. The CDR3 loop spans 15 amino acids. The CDR3 here is CASSSPRHGTGELFF. In DNA form, the CDR3 reads TGTGCCAGCAGCTCCCCACGACACGGCACCGGGGAGCTGTTTTTT.

There are a few counts of this clonotype. The chain is built from TRBV6-1 and TRBJ1-1, with D uncertain. CDR1 and CDR2 from the germline V gene are MNHNS and SASEGT. The germline V and J ends were trimmed by 8 bases and 4 bases, with 5 bases remaining between them. This CDR3 is 10 amino acids long. In DNA form, the CDR3 reads TGTGCCAGCGGTGTCACTGAAGCTTTCTTT. Protein: CASGVTEAFF.

This clonotype was seen at least ten times. This chain uses TRBV18 with TRBJ2-3, with 9 bases that match TRBD2. Germline CDR1 and CDR2: KGHSH and LQKENI. The V and J ends lost 3 bases and 2 bases, in that order; junction bases with no gene match: 9. This CDR3 is built from 17 residues. The CDR3 sequence is CASSPPSGNPLTDTQYF. CDR3 DNA sequence: TGTGCCAGCTCACCCCCTAGCGGGAACCCCCTCACAGATACGCAGTATTTT. Complete variable domain (other parts from reference TRBV18 and TRBJ2-3): NAGVMQNPRHLVRRRGQEARLRCSPMKGHSHVYWYRQLPEEGLKFMVYLQKENIIDESGMPKERFSAEFPKEGPSILRIQQVVRGDSAAYFCASSPPSGNPLTDTQYFGPGTRLTVL.

There are many counts of this clonotype. The chain recombines TRBV19 with TRBJ2-2; TRBD1 matches 8 bases. Looked up from germline, CDR1 is LNHDA and CDR2 is SQIVND (reference sequence). V lost 5 bases and J lost 3; bases outside the gene matches: 5. The CDR3 totals 15 residues. CDR3 residues: CASSPRTGYTGELFF. The CDR3 nucleotides read TGTGCCAGTAGTCCCCGGACAGGGTACACCGGGGAGCTGTTTTTT. The full variable domain, with the rest looked up from reference TRBV19 and TRBJ2-2, is DGGITQSPKYLFRKEGQNVTLSCEQNLNHDAMYWYRQDPGQGLRLIYYSQIVNDFQKGDIAEGYSVSREKKESFPLTVTSAQKNPTAFYLCASSPRTGYTGELFFGEGSRLTVL.

The rearrangement joins TRBV5-1 to TRBJ2-1; TRBD2 matches at 7 bases. V was clipped by 6 bases and J by 6 bases; unmatched bases: 9. Germline CDR1 and CDR2: SGHRS and YFSETQ. This CDR3 comprises 14 residues. The CDR3 region is CASKKGGRGNEQFF. The CDR3 region has the DNA TGCGCCAGCAAGAAGGGAGGGAGGGGCAATGAGCAGTTCTTC.

The chain carries TRBV24-1 and TRBJ2-1; D is unresolved. This CDR3 has 14 residues. Germline V gene sequence: CDR1 KGHDR, CDR2 SFDVKD. V was trimmed by 3 bases and J by 9 bases, leaving 14 bases between them. CDR3 in amino acids: CATSDPRWIREQFF. The CDR3 DNA reads as TGTGCCACCAGTGATCCTCGATGGATACGTGAGCAGTTCTTC.

The chain is built from TRBV4-1 and TRBJ2-5; TRBD2 matches 7 bases. The V segment lost 8 bases and the J segment 2 bases; nucleotides outside the gene matches: 5. This CDR3 comprises 13 residues. Germline V gene data show CDR1 as MGHRA and CDR2 as YSYEKL. CDR3 DNA: TGCGCCAGCGGGGAGGGACTGCAAGAGACCCAGTACTTC. As protein: CASGEGLQETQYF.

This rearrangement joins TRBV4-2 to TRBJ2-7, with no clear D. The germline CDR1 and CDR2 sequences are LGHNA and YNFKEQ. V was shortened by 2 bases and J by 3 bases, with 8 bases between the two germline ends. The CDR3 consists of 13 residues. The CDR3 nucleotides are TGTGCCAGCAGCCAAAAAAGGGACTACGAGCAGTACTTC. Amino acid sequence: CASSQKRDYEQYF.

This clonotype is a singleton in its sample. A read error may account for a junction end that differs from germline. This chain joins TRBV12-3 or TRBV12-4 and TRBJ1-1; 8 bases are shared with TRBD1. This CDR3 has 11 amino acids. Written as DNA, the CDR3 is TGTGCCAGCAGTTATGGGACAGGATCAGTCTTT. This gives the protein CASSYGTGSVF.

The gene calls are TRBV3-1 and TRBJ1-5; TRBD1 is a possible D gene (6 bases). This CDR3 is 16 amino acids long. Germline values: CDR1 LGHDT, CDR2 YNNKEL (reference sequence). V lost 1 base and J lost 4, with 14 bases in between. CDR3: CASSQGGATRNQPQHF. In DNA, the CDR3 is TGTGCCAGCAGCCAAGGGGGGGCGACTCGAAATCAGCCCCAGCATTTT.

J is TRBJ2-2 and V is TRBV12-3 or TRBV12-4; perhaps TRBD2 as D (6 bases). The V end was cut by 3 bases, the J end by 4 bases, with 15 bases between. The CDR3 spans 16 residues. Here the CDR3 DNA reads TGTGCCAGCAGTTTGGATCTGGCGGGACTCACCGGGGAGCTGTTTTTT. Translating gives CASSLDLAGLTGELFF.

V gene TRBV29-1 combines with J gene TRBJ1-1; unclear D gene. This CDR3 region has 14 residues. Trimming left V 4 bases short and J 2 bases short, with 14 bases between. Germline values: CDR1 SQVTM, CDR2 ANQGSEA. CDR3 loop: CSVAETQSNTEAFF. CDR3 sequence (DNA): TGCAGCGTTGCGGAAACACAAAGTAACACTGAAGCTTTCTTT. The variable domain in full, completed from reference TRBV29-1 and TRBJ1-1, reads SAVISQKPSRDICQRGTSLTIQCQVDSQVTMMFWYRQQPGQSLTLIATANQGSEATYESGFVIDKFPISRPNLTFSTLTVSNMSPEDSSIYLCSVAETQSNTEAFFGQGTRLTVV.

This chain uses TRBV11-2 with TRBJ2-5; D gene ambiguous. The CDR3 is 13 amino acids. V was trimmed by 5 bases and J by 2 bases, leaving 9 bases between them. Per the germline V gene, CDR1 is SGHAT and CDR2 is FQNNGV. CDR3 sequence reads: CASSVRYQETQYF. The CDR3 DNA is TGTGCCAGCAGCGTGAGGTATCAAGAGACCCAGTACTTC.

This clonotype was observed a few times. This sequence joins TRBV7-3 and TRBJ2-1, with D unclear. Trimming shortened V by 5 bases and J by 0 bases, and 11 bases separated the two germline ends. This CDR3 region has 15 residues. Germline values: CDR1 SGHTA, CDR2 FQGTGA. The CDR3 is CASSATLSSYNEQFF. CDR3 DNA: TGTGCCAGCAGCGCCACTTTGTCCTCCTACAATGAGCAGTTCTTC.

This clonotype was counted between two and nine times. The V call is TRBV5-1, the J call TRBJ2-1, with 7 bases identical to TRBD2. The V gene's germline CDR1 is SGHRS and CDR2 YFSETQ. Trimming at V came to 0 bases and at J to 4 bases, leaving 4 bases not matched to a gene. CDR3 size: 15 residues. CDR3 DNA sequence: TGCGCCAGCAGCTTGGGCGGGAGCCGTTACAATGAGCAGTTCTTC. It yields the protein CASSLGGSRYNEQFF.

This clonotype has just a few counts. This chain uses TRBV4-2 with TRBJ2-2, with a weak D call TRBD2 (6 bases). In germline, CDR1 is LGHNA, CDR2 YNFKEQ. Trimming left V 1 base short and J 5 bases short, with 11 bases between. The CDR3 runs to 15 residues. The CDR3 is CASSQGEEWTGELFF. Written as DNA, the CDR3 is TGTGCCAGCAGCCAAGGGGAGGAGTGGACCGGGGAGCTGTTTTTT.

On this clonotype itself: Germline and junction disagree at one end, which may indicate a read error. The V and J genes are TRBV18 and TRBJ1-5; D call uncertain. CDR1 is KGHSH and CDR2 is LQKENI in the germline V gene. The CDR3 extends over 15 amino acids. The chain's CDR3 is CASSPMGNSNQPQHF. For the CDR3, the DNA is TGTGCCAGCTCACCTATGGGGAATAGCAATCAGCCACAGCATTTT. The full variable domain, rest sourced from reference TRBV18 and TRBJ1-5, is NAGVMQNPRHLVRRRGQEARLRCSPMKGHSHVYWYRQLPEEGLKFMVYLQKENIIDESGMPKERFSAEFPKEGPSILRIQQVVRGDSAAYFCASSPMGNSNQPQHFGDGTRLSIL.

This clonotype was seen at least ten times. The chain joins TRBV7-6 to TRBJ2-5; 7 positions agree with TRBD1. CDR3 length: 13 residues. V was pared by 8 bases and J by 2 bases, with 5 bases of the junction left unmatched. From germline, CDR1 is SGHVS and CDR2 FNYEAQ. The CDR3 loop reads CASGRGHQETQYF. In DNA form, the CDR3 reads TGTGCCAGCGGAAGGGGGCATCAAGAGACCCAGTACTTC.

V and J are TRBV20-1 and TRBJ2-4; a possible D gene is TRBD1 (6 bases). Trimming pared 6 bases from V and 1 base from J, leaving 13 bases between. This CDR3 comprises 14 residues. Germline V gene lookup returns CDR1 DFQATT and CDR2 SNEGSKA (reference sequence). This CDR3 reads CSANPGVAKNIQYF. The CDR3 DNA reads TGCAGTGCCAACCCAGGGGTCGCCAAAAACATTCAGTACTTC.

This clonotype appeared a few times. The rearrangement joins TRBV20-1 to TRBJ2-1; 11 bases fit TRBD2. The CDR3 consists of 18 residues. Germline-derived CDR1 and CDR2 are DFQATT and SNEGSKA (reference sequence). V was pared by 5 bases and J by 2 bases, with 14 bases of the junction left unmatched. CDR3 in DNA: TGCAGTGCTCCATCTTTAGCGGGGGGGTGGAACGCCTACAATGAGCAGTTCTTC. It translates to CSAPSLAGGWNAYNEQFF.

This clonotype was counted once. The chain uses TRBV6-6 and TRBJ1-2, with D perhaps matching TRBD1 (5 bases). With 5 bases removed from V and 4 bases from J, the gap between germline ends came to 14 bases. CDR1 is MNHNY, CDR2 SVGAGI, per germline (reference sequence). CDR3 length: 14 amino acids. CDR3 bases: TGTGCCAGCAGTCCCTCTGGGGGGATCTATGGCTACACCTTC. This codes for CASSPSGGIYGYTF.

V usage is TRBV12-3 or TRBV12-4 and J usage is TRBJ2-3; 9 bases agree with TRBD1. V shed 4 bases and J 2 bases; nucleotides not matched to a gene: 13. The CDR3 is 18 residues long. CDR3 DNA sequence: TGTGCCAGCAGTTGGGACAGGGTGTTCGTAAGGGACACAGATACGCAGTATTTT. Protein: CASSWDRVFVRDTDTQYF.

V and J are TRBV30 and TRBJ1-1; 9 positions match TRBD1. The CDR3 spans 13 residues. V lost 1 base to trimming and J lost 5 bases; unmatched junction nucleotides: 2. CDR1 is GTSNPN, CDR2 SVGIG, per germline (reference sequence). CDR3 in DNA: TGTGCCTGGAGTGAACAGGGGGCAACTGAAGCTTTCTTT. Protein product: CAWSEQGATEAFF.

The table lists this clonotype with a few counts. The J gene is TRBJ2-2, the V gene TRBV7-8; TRBD1 or TRBD2 may be the D gene (5 bases each). The CDR3 is 15 residues long. Trimming shortened V by 0 bases and J by 6 bases, and 11 bases separated the two germline ends. The V gene's germline CDR1 is SGHVS and CDR2 FQNEAQ. The CDR3 loop reads CASSLAGQRSGELFF. CDR3 nucleotides: TGTGCCAGCAGCTTAGCGGGGCAGCGGTCCGGGGAGCTGTTTTTT.

V usage is TRBV19 and J usage is TRBJ1-2, with 9 bases aligning to TRBD1. Trimming removed 5 bases from V and 10 bases from J; junction bases left unmatched: 5. From germline, CDR1 is LNHDA and CDR2 SQIVND (reference sequence). The CDR3 loop spans 12 amino acids. CDR3 sequence reads: CASSPGTGPYTF. In nucleotides, the CDR3 is TGTGCCAGTAGTCCCGGGACAGGGCCCTACACCTTC.

J is TRBJ2-2 and V is TRBV7-2; unclear D gene. The germline gives CDR1 SGHTA, CDR2 FQGNSA. The CDR3 runs 16 residues. Trimming took off 3 bases at V and 6 bases at J, with 17 bases between the two ends. DNA of the CDR3: TGTGCCAGCAGCTTGAACGCGAGAGTAAGGTCCGGGGAGCTGTTTTTT. Translating it yields CASSLNARVRSGELFF.